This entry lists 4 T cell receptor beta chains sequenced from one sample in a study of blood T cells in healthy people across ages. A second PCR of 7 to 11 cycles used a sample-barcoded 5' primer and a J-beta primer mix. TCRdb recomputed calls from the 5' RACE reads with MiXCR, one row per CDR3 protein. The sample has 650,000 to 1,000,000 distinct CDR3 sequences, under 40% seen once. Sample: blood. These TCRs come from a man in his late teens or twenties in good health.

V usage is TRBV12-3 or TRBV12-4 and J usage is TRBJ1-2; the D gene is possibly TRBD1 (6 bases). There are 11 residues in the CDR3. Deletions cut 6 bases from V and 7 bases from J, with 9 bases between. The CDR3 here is CASRGGCGYTF. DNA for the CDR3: TGTGCCAGCAGAGGGGGGTGTGGCTACACCTTC.

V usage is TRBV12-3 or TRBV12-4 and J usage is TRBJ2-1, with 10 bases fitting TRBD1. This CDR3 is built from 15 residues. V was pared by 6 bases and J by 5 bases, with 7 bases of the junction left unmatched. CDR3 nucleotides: TGTGCCAGCAGCCCCCGGGACAGGGGCGACAATGAGCAGTTCTTC. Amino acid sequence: CASSPRDRGDNEQFF.

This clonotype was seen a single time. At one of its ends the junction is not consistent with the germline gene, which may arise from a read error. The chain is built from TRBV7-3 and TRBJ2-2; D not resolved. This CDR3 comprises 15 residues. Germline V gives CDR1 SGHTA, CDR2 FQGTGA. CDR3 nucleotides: TGTGCCAGCAGCCCTAGAAGTGGGAACATCGGGGAGCTGTTTTTT. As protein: CASSPRSGNIGELFF.

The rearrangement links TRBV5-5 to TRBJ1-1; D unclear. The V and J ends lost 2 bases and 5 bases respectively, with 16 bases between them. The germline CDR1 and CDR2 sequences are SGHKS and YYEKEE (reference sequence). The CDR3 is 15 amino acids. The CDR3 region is CASSFISSGGTEAFF. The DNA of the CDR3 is TGTGCCAGCAGCTTTATTTCCAGTGGTGGGACTGAAGCTTTCTTT.